The 24 T cell receptor beta chains presented below share a single source sample, sequenced in a study of blood T cells in healthy people across ages. Primed by a sample-barcoded 5' primer and a J-beta primer mix, a second PCR proceeded for 7 to 11 cycles. TCRdb ran MiXCR on the 5' RACE reads and lists one entry per CDR3 protein. The data hold 1,300,000 or so distinct CDR3 sequences, with approximately 59% observed a single time. Sample: blood. These receptors all stem from a man between 18 and 35 years old in good health.

The chain uses TRBV20-1 and TRBJ2-7; tentative D call: TRBD1 (5 bases). The CDR3 has 14 amino acids. V shed 3 bases and J shed 2 bases, with 14 bases lying between them. Germline V lookup: CDR1 DFQATT, CDR2 SNEGSKA (reference sequence). CDR3 in DNA: TGCAGTGCTAGGGGCAGGGTTCGGACCTACGAGCAGTACTTC. It encodes CSARGRVRTYEQYF.

The CDR3 nucleotides are TGCAGCGTTTCGGTCTGGGACCCGGAGTCCAGCGGGAGAGGAGAGACCCAGTACTTC. This sequence encodes CSVSVWDPESSGRGETQYF. V gene TRBV29-1 combines with J gene TRBJ2-5; 8 bases line up with TRBD2. The V gene's germline CDR1 is SQVTM and CDR2 ANQGSEA. V lost 5 bases to trimming and J lost 4 bases; unmatched junction nucleotides: 24. CDR3 length: 19 residues.

This clonotype was counted between two and nine times. This chain joins TRBV13 and TRBJ1-4; 9 nucleotides align to TRBD1. The CDR3 consists of 15 residues. CDR1 is PRHDT and CDR2 is FYEKMQ in the germline V gene (reference sequence). V was clipped by 5 bases and J by 3 bases; unmatched bases: 4. The CDR3 sequence is CASSVRTGANEKLFF. The CDR3 DNA reads as TGTGCCAGCAGCGTAAGGACAGGGGCTAATGAAAAACTGTTTTTT.

The chain joins TRBV27 to TRBJ2-6; the D gene is possibly TRBD1 (6 bases). Trimming removed 3 bases at V and 7 bases at J, with 16 bases between. The CDR3 has 16 residues. Germline loops: CDR1 MNHEY, CDR2 SMNVEV (reference sequence). CDR3 loop: CASSFLNRVGANVLTF. Written as DNA, the CDR3 is TGTGCCAGCAGTTTCTTAAACAGGGTCGGAGCCAACGTCCTGACTTTC.

To note about this clonotype: A read error may account for a junction end that differs from germline. The V gene is TRBV2, the J gene TRBJ1-4; D call uncertain. The germline CDR1 and CDR2 sequences are SNHLY and FYNNEI. CDR3 length: 16 amino acids. The CDR3 coding sequence is TGTGCCAGCAGTGAAGGGGGTCTCGCAACTAAGGAAAAACTGTTTTTT. It specifies CASSEGGLATKEKLFF.

V usage is TRBV12-3 or TRBV12-4 and J usage is TRBJ2-4, with a tentative D call TRBD2 (6 bases). The CDR3 has 16 amino acids. V dropped 3 bases and J dropped 0 bases, with 12 bases sitting between them. The CDR3 region is CASSFGAGGAKNIQYF. The CDR3, as DNA: TGTGCCAGCAGTTTTGGAGCGGGCGGAGCCAAAAACATTCAGTACTTC.

The rearrangement joins TRBV10-3 to TRBJ1-1; perhaps TRBD1 as D (5 bases). Germline V CDR1 and CDR2: ENHRY, SYGVKD. The CDR3 sequence is 12 residues long. Trimming stripped 7 bases from V and 4 bases from J, with 10 bases between. The chain's CDR3 is CAITGDGTEAFF. The CDR3 DNA sequence: TGTGCCATCACTGGGGACGGCACTGAAGCTTTCTTT.

The chain employs TRBV6-5 and TRBJ1-2; possible D gene TRBD1, 6 bases. The CDR3 sequence is 15 residues long. Germline V gene data show CDR1 as MNHEY and CDR2 as SVGAGI. V was clipped by 2 bases and J by 1 base, with 11 bases between them. The CDR3 region is CASSYRGTLNYGYTF. CDR3 nucleotide sequence: TGTGCCAGCAGTTACAGGGGGACACTTAACTATGGCTACACCTTC.

This clonotype was observed once. The V and J genes are TRBV24-1 and TRBJ1-4, with 8 nucleotides matching TRBD1. V lost 4 bases to trimming and J lost 7 bases; unmatched junction nucleotides: 7. Germline V gene sequence: CDR1 KGHDR, CDR2 SFDVKD. The CDR3 is 15 amino acids. CDR3 region: CATSEPDRGGEKLFF. The DNA of the CDR3 is TGTGCCACCAGTGAACCTGACAGGGGCGGTGAAAAACTGTTTTTT.

This clonotype is a singleton in its sample. This may come from a read error, since a much larger clone is one base off. This chain links TRBV21-1 with TRBJ2-1; the listed D gene, TRBD1, was not tested against the DNA. TRBV21-1 is a documented pseudogene. The CDR3 is 14 residues long. CDR3: CASSFRTAYNEQFF. DNA for the CDR3: TGTGCCAGCAGCTTTCGGACAGCCTACAATGAGCAGTTCTTC.

This rearrangement joins TRBV7-9 to TRBJ2-7, with 8 nucleotides matching TRBD2. From germline, CDR1 is SEHNR and CDR2 FQNEAQ (reference sequence). The junction had 10 bases not matched to a gene; V was cut back by 2 bases and J by 4 bases. This CDR3 comprises 16 residues. The CDR3: CASSLLLTSEHYEQYF. The CDR3 DNA follows: TGTGCCAGCAGCTTACTTTTGACTAGCGAACATTACGAGCAGTACTTC.

The CDR3 region has the DNA TGTGCCAGCAGTGAACGGGACACCGGCTATGGCTACACCTTC. It encodes CASSERDTGYGYTF. This chain uses TRBV6-1 with TRBJ1-2; a weak D match, TRBD1 (6 bases). Germline loops: CDR1 MNHNS, CDR2 SASEGT. V lost 2 bases and J 4 bases, leaving 11 bases between the germline ends. CDR3 size: 14 residues.

The chain carries TRBV12-3 or TRBV12-4 and TRBJ1-4; no definite D call. Trimming took 6 bases from V and 4 from J, leaving 9 bases between them. The CDR3 contains 13 residues. The CDR3 DNA is TGTGCCAGCAGCTTTACCCGTAATGAAAAACTGTTTTTT. It specifies CASSFTRNEKLFF.

The chain employs TRBV25-1 and TRBJ2-5, with 10 bases fitting TRBD1. Germline CDR1 and CDR2: MGHDK and SYGVNS. The CDR3 contains 15 residues. V shed 4 bases, J shed 5 bases, and the junction held 7 bases outside the gene matches. CDR3 protein: CASSVGTGAGETQYF. The CDR3 DNA is TGTGCCAGCAGTGTGGGGACAGGGGCTGGCGAGACCCAGTACTTC.

The V call is TRBV29-1, the J call TRBJ2-1; D remains ambiguous. Germline V gene lookup returns CDR1 SQVTM and CDR2 ANQGSEA. The CDR3 runs to 10 residues. Trimming stripped 8 bases from V and 4 bases from J, with 6 bases between. The CDR3 bases are TGCAGCCCCGGTTACAATGAGCAGTTCTTC. It codes for CSPGYNEQFF.

The chain couples TRBV20-1 to TRBJ1-6, with a possible D match to TRBD1 (5 bases). CDR1 is DFQATT and CDR2 is SNEGSKA in the germline V gene (reference sequence). V dropped 5 bases and J dropped 7 bases, with 12 bases sitting between them. The CDR3 totals 13 residues. The CDR3 spells CSAQTDPNSPLHF. Here the CDR3 DNA reads TGCAGTGCTCAGACAGATCCAAATTCACCCCTCCACTTT.

In this sample, this clonotype turned up a few times. The chain couples TRBV7-9 to TRBJ2-5; D ambiguous. The V and J ends lost 4 bases and 5 bases respectively, with 11 bases between them. CDR3 length: 13 residues. Germline V CDR1 and CDR2: SEHNR, FQNEAQ (reference sequence). CDR3 in amino acids: CASSSPLMETQYF. The CDR3 DNA is TGTGCCAGCAGCTCCCCTCTGATGGAGACCCAGTACTTC.

This chain joins TRBV6-5 and TRBJ2-7; D may be TRBD1 or TRBD2 (5 bases each). CDR3 size: 13 residues. Trimming removed 8 bases at V and 1 base at J, with 12 bases between. Germline lookup yields CDR1 MNHEY and CDR2 SVGAGI. The CDR3 region is CASGAGSSYEQYF. CDR3 nucleotide sequence: TGTGCCAGCGGGGCGGGCAGTTCCTACGAGCAGTACTTC.

The V and J genes are TRBV5-1 and TRBJ2-7, with a tentative D call TRBD2 (5 bases). With 4 bases removed from V and 2 bases from J, the gap between germline ends came to 16 bases. CDR1 and CDR2 (germline): SGHRS, YFSETQ. The CDR3 contains 15 residues. The CDR3 coding sequence is TGCGCCAGCAGCACGGGTCGGGGTAGGACCTACGAGCAGTACTTC. Translating it yields CASSTGRGRTYEQYF.

This clonotype was counted only a few times. This may be a read error: a much more frequent sequence differs by one nucleotide. This chain joins TRBV20-1 and TRBJ2-1; 11 bases fit TRBD2. The assigned J gene may be wrong: the sequence end matches TRBJ2-7 better. This CDR3 has 14 amino acids. The germline V gene encodes CDR1 DFQATT and CDR2 SNEGSKA (reference sequence). The CDR3 DNA reads as TGCAGTGCGCCGACTAGCGGGGATTACAATGAGCAGTACTTC. This sequence encodes CSAPTSGDYNEQYF.

The genes are TRBV12-3 or TRBV12-4 and TRBJ2-5; D ambiguous. Trimming took 3 bases from V and 3 from J, leaving 11 bases between them. This CDR3 region has 14 residues. CDR3 nucleotides: TGTGCCAGCAGTTTTTCTCCTGGGGAAGAGACCCAGTACTTC. Protein product: CASSFSPGEETQYF.

J is TRBJ2-1 and V is TRBV20-1, with TRBD2 matching 8 bases. The germline gives CDR1 DFQATT, CDR2 SNEGSKA (reference sequence). The CDR3 is 16 amino acids. V trimming: 2 bases; J trimming: 0 bases; junction bases outside the gene matches: 6. The CDR3 DNA follows: TGCAGTGCTAGAACGTCCGGGACTAGCTCCTACAATGAGCAGTTCTTC. This encodes CSARTSGTSSYNEQFF.

This clonotype has only one observation. This chain links TRBV28 with TRBJ2-1; D not resolved. Per the germline V gene, CDR1 is MDHEN and CDR2 is SYDVKM. The CDR3 spans 15 residues. Trimming took off 0 bases at V and 5 bases at J, with 11 bases between the two ends. CDR3 DNA sequence: TGTGCCAGCAGTTTATGGGGGTCGCCCGACAATGAGCAGTTCTTC. Translated, it gives CASSLWGSPDNEQFF.

This clonotype was counted once. The genes are TRBV4-3 and TRBJ2-7; no clear D gene. The CDR3 totals 15 residues. Germline V lookup: CDR1 LGHNA, CDR2 YSLEER. The V gene lost 1 base and the J gene lost 0 bases, with 10 bases spanning the gap. The CDR3 protein is CASSQGTLTSYEQYF. As DNA, the CDR3 is TGCGCCAGCAGCCAAGGGACCTTAACCTCCTACGAGCAGTACTTC.